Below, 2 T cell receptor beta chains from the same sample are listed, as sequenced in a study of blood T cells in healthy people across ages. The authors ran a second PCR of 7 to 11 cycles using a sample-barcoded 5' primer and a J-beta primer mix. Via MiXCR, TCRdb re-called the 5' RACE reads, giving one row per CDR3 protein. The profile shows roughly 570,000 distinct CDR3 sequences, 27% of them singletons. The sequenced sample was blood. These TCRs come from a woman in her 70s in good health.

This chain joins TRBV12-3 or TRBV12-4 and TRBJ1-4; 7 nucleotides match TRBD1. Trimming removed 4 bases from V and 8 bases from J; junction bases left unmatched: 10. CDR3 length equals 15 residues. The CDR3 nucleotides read TGTGCCAGCAGTTCGAAAGACAGGGAGGGCGAAAAACTGTTTTTT. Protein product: CASSSKDREGEKLFF.

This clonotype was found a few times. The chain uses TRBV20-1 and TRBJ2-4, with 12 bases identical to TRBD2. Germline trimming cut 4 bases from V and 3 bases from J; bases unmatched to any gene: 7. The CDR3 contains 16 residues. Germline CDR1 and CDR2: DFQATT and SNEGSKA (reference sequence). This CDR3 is CSATKTSGGNKNIQYF. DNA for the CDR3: TGCAGTGCTACGAAGACTAGCGGGGGCAACAAAAACATTCAGTACTTC.